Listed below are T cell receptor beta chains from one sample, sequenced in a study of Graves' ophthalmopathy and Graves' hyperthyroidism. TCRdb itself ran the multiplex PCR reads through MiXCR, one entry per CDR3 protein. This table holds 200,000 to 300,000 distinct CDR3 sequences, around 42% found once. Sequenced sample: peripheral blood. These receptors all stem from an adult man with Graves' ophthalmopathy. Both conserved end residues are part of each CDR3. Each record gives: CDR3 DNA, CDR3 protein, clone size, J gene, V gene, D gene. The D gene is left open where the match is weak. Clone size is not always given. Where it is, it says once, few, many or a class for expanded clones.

TGTGCCAGCAGCCCCTTAAGGTACAGTGGGACCTACGAGCAGTACTTC | CASSPLRYSGTYEQYF | - | TRBJ2-7 | TRBV11-2 | -
TGTGCCAGCAGCTATACTAGCGGTGGAGAGACCCAGTACTTC | CASSYTSGGETQYF | many | TRBJ2-5 | TRBV7-2 | TRBD2
TGTGCCAGCAGCCCGACAGGATATAGCAATCAGCCCCAGCATTTT | CASSPTGYSNQPQHF | few | TRBJ1-5 | TRBV5-1 | -
TGCGCCAGCAGCCAAGGGCTAACGAAAACTTTCTTT | CASSQGLTKTFF | - | TRBJ1-1 | TRBV4-1 | -
TGCGCCAGCAGCTTGGAAGGGTCCTATAATTCACCCCTCCACTTT | CASSLEGSYNSPLHF | - | TRBJ1-6 | TRBV5-1 | -
TGTGCCAGCTGCCAGGAGACTCCAAATTCACCCCTCCACTTT | CASCQETPNSPLHF | - | TRBJ1-6 | TRBV12-3/TRBV12-4 | -
TGTGCCAGCAGTTTCCTGGCTAGCGGGAGGGCCCACGAGCAGTACTTC | CASSFLASGRAHEQYF | - | TRBJ2-7 | TRBV6-9 | TRBD2
TGTGCCAGCAGCAGGGGGACCTACTCTGGAAACACCATATATTTT | CASSRGTYSGNTIYF | - | TRBJ1-3 | TRBV9 | -
TGTGCCAGCAGCTTAACTCCTCCGACAGGGAACTATGGCTACACCTTC | CASSLTPPTGNYGYTF | many | TRBJ1-2 | TRBV7-2 | TRBD1
TGTGCCAGCAGCCAAGCGCACAGTTCACTGAACACTGAAGCTTTCTTT | CASSQAHSSLNTEAFF | - | TRBJ1-1 | TRBV13 | -
TGTGCTAGCAGCCAATCGACTAGCGGACAAGAGACCCAGTACTTC | CASSQSTSGQETQYF | few | TRBJ2-5 | TRBV7-7 | TRBD2
TGTGCCAGCAGCGGGACAGGGCTTGAAAAACTGTTTTTT | CASSGTGLEKLFF | few | TRBJ1-4 | TRBV7-2 | TRBD1
TGTGCCAGCACCCTGGACTTCCGGAGCGGGGAGCTGTTTTTT | CASTLDFRSGELFF | - | TRBJ2-2 | TRBV12-3/TRBV12-4 | -
TGTGCCAGCAGCTCCAGACTGAGCCAAGAGACCCAGTACTTC | CASSSRLSQETQYF | few | TRBJ2-5 | TRBV7-9 | -
TGTGCCAGCAGCCTCTCGGCTAAGTACTTC | CASSLSAKYF | - | TRBJ2-7 | TRBV2 | -
TGTGCCAGCAGCTTGTCGGCTTTCTTT | CASSLSAFF | few | TRBJ1-1 | TRBV7-9 | -
TGCGCCAGCAGCATAGGGACAGGGGATCAGCCCCAGCATTTT | CASSIGTGDQPQHF | - | TRBJ1-5 | TRBV5-1 | TRBD1
TGCAGTGCTAGTTTGGGGACGGTCACTGAAGCTTTCTTT | CSASLGTVTEAFF | - | TRBJ1-1 | TRBV20-1 | -
TGTGCCATCAGGGAGATAGCGGGGAACACCGGGGAGCTGTTTTTT | CAIREIAGNTGELFF | few | TRBJ2-2 | TRBV10-3 | TRBD2
TGCAGCGTTGAGTCGGGGCAGACAGGAACGGACTATGGCTACACCTTC | CSVESGQTGTDYGYTF | few | TRBJ1-2 | TRBV29-1 | -
TGTGCCAGCAGCAGACCCCAAGGGGCGCAAGAGACCCAGTACTTC | CASSRPQGAQETQYF | - | TRBJ2-5 | TRBV7-2 | -
TGTGCCAGCAGCCGGATTACAAACACTGAAGCTTTCTTT | CASSRITNTEAFF | few | TRBJ1-1 | TRBV6-5 | -
TGCGCCAGCAGCCAAGGACTAGCGTGGGAGCAGTACTTC | CASSQGLAWEQYF | - | TRBJ2-7 | TRBV4-1 | TRBD2
TGCAGTGCTAGAAGACCCGGGGTTTACGAGCAGTACTTC | CSARRPGVYEQYF | - | TRBJ2-7 | TRBV20-1 | -
TGTGCCAGCAGCCTAGACAGGGGGTTCGGTGAAGCTTTCTTT | CASSLDRGFGEAFF | - | TRBJ1-1 | TRBV7-9 | TRBD1
TGTGCCAGCAGCGCGTCAGGGGGCTTGGGCACTGAAGCTTTCTTT | CASSASGGLGTEAFF | few | TRBJ1-1 | TRBV9 | TRBD1
TGTGCCAGCAGCTTAACAGGGGGCCGGGCCGGGGAGCTGTTTTTT | CASSLTGGRAGELFF | - | TRBJ2-2 | TRBV7-3 | TRBD1
TGTGCCAGCAGTTCCTCTTTTGTGGACCTCAATCAGCCCCAGCATTTT | CASSSSFVDLNQPQHF | few | TRBJ1-5 | TRBV6-2/TRBV6-3 | -
TGTGCCAGCAGTCTTGACAGGGGGAGGGATAATTCACCCCTCCACTTT | CASSLDRGRDNSPLHF | - | TRBJ1-6 | TRBV12-3/TRBV12-4 | TRBD1
TGTGCCACCAGTGATTTGCGGACCGGGGAGCTGTTTTTT | CATSDLRTGELFF | - | TRBJ2-2 | TRBV24-1 | -
TGTGCCAACTCCCCCCAGGGGTGGACTGAAGCTTTCTTT | CANSPQGWTEAFF | few | TRBJ1-1 | TRBV12-3/TRBV12-4 | -
TGTGCCTGGAGTAGGGGACAAATTATCTCCTACGAGCAGTACTTC | CAWSRGQIISYEQYF | - | TRBJ2-7 | TRBV30 | -
TGTGCCAGCAGCCTACCAATCGACAGGGGGCATGCTTATGGCTACACCTTC | CASSLPIDRGHAYGYTF | few | TRBJ1-2 | TRBV7-9 | TRBD1
TGTGCCAGCAGCTTGATCGGGGGGAGCACTGAAGCTTTCTTT | CASSLIGGSTEAFF | - | TRBJ1-1 | TRBV7-2 | -
TGTGCCAGCAGTTACGGAGGACAGGCGGGATATGGCTACACCTTC | CASSYGGQAGYGYTF | - | TRBJ1-2 | TRBV10-3 | TRBD1
TGCAGTGCTAGGGACAACAGGGTAATCCTCCACTTT | CSARDNRVILHF | many | TRBJ1-6 | TRBV20-1 | -
TGCAGTGCTAGGGCAGCCTACGAGCAGTACTTC | CSARAAYEQYF | - | TRBJ2-7 | TRBV20-1 | -
TGCGCCAGCAGCCTAAAGGGGTCCGCGAGCTCTGGGGCCAACGTCCTGACTTTC | CASSLKGSASSGANVLTF | few | TRBJ2-6 | TRBV5-1 | -
TGTGCCAGCAGCGTAGATCCCGGGTCCTACGAGCAGTACTTC | CASSVDPGSYEQYF | few | TRBJ2-7 | TRBV9 | -
TGCGCCAGCGGGGGGGCTAGTAAGTACGAGCAGTACTTC | CASGGASKYEQYF | many | TRBJ2-7 | TRBV10-2 | -
TGCAGTGCTAGAGTAGGGGGATCTCCCTACGAGCAGTACTTC | CSARVGGSPYEQYF | - | TRBJ2-7 | TRBV20-1 | -
TGTGCCAGCAGTCTAAGGGGGCTAAGCTTTCAAGCTTTCTTT | CASSLRGLSFQAFF | once | TRBJ1-1 | TRBV7-9 | TRBD1
TGCAGTGCTAGCCTCAACGAGTTAGAGACCCAGTACTTC | CSASLNELETQYF | few | TRBJ2-5 | TRBV20-1 | -
TGTGCCAGCAGTGAAGAGCGGAGGAGCGAAGATTCACCCCTCCACTTT | CASSEERRSEDSPLHF | - | TRBJ1-6 | TRBV10-3 | -
TGTGCCAGCAGTGAACGGAGGTTAAATGAAAAACTGTTTTTT | CASSERRLNEKLFF | many | TRBJ1-4 | TRBV25-1 | -
TGTGCTAGTGGTTTGGTACTGGGTGGCGAGCAGTACTTC | CASGLVLGGEQYF | - | TRBJ2-7 | TRBV12-3/TRBV12-4 | -
TGCGCCAGCAGCGTAGACGGCCTCTATAATTCACCCCTCCACTTT | CASSVDGLYNSPLHF | - | TRBJ1-6 | TRBV5-1 | -
TGCGCCAGCAGCTCGGGACAGGGGGCAGTGGAAAAACTGTTTTTT | CASSSGQGAVEKLFF | - | TRBJ1-4 | TRBV5-1 | TRBD1
TGTGCCAGCAGCTTATGGAATTCACCCCTCCACTTT | CASSLWNSPLHF | - | TRBJ1-6 | TRBV7-9 | -
TGTGCCAGCACCCTCCTGGGAGTTAGGGAGACCCAGTACTTC | CASTLLGVRETQYF | few | TRBJ2-5 | TRBV12-3/TRBV12-4 | -
TGCAGTGCTAGAGGAGGGGAGGCGGCTAATGAAAAACTGTTTTTT | CSARGGEAANEKLFF | - | TRBJ1-4 | TRBV20-1 | -
TGTGCCAGCAGTTATGTGCGGAGGTCGAACACCGGGGAGCTGTTTTTT | CASSYVRRSNTGELFF | - | TRBJ2-2 | TRBV12-3/TRBV12-4 | -
TGTGCCATCAGTGAGCCTGGGACTTGGGAGACCCAGTACTTC | CAISEPGTWETQYF | - | TRBJ2-5 | TRBV10-3 | -
TGTGCCAGCAGTGGGGCGGTAGCGGGGGACTACGAGCAGTACTTC | CASSGAVAGDYEQYF | - | TRBJ2-7 | TRBV6-1 | TRBD2
TGTGCCAGCAGGGACGACAGGGGGACTGAAGCTTTCTTT | CASRDDRGTEAFF | many | TRBJ1-1 | TRBV2 | TRBD1